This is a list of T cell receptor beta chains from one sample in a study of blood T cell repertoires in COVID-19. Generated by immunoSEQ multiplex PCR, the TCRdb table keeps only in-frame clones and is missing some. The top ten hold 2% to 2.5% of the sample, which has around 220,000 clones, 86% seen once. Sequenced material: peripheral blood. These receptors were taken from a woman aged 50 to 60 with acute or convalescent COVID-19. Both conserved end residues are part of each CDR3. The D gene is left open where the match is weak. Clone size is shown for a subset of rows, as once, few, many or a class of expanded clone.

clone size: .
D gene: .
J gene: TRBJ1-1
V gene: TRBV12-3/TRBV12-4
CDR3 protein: CASSPEPGAEAFF
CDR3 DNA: TGTGCCAGCAGCCCCGAGCCGGGGGCTGAAGCTTTCTTT

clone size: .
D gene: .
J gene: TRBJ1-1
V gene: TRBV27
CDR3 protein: CASSLTRQGWNTEAFF
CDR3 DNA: TGTGCCAGCAGTTTAACCCGCCAGGGGTGGAACACTGAAGCTTTCTTT

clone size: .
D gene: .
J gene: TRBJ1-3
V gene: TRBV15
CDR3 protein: CATSRDGGGISSSGNTIYF
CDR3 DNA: TGTGCCACCAGCAGAGACGGTGGAGGGATAAGTAGCTCTGGAAACACCATATATTTT

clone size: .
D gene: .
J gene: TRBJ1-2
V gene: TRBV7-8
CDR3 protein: CASSSTGPEQYYGYTF
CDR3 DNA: TGTGCCAGCAGCTCCACAGGTCCCGAACAATACTATGGCTACACCTTC

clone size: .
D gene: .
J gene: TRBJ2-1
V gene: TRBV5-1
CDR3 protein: CASSLPGEGEQFF
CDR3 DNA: TGCGCCAGCAGCTTACCGGGAGAGGGTGAGCAGTTCTTC

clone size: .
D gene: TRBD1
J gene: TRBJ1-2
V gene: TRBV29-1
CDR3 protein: CSVEWDRRGGYTF
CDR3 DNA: TGCAGCGTTGAGTGGGACAGACGGGGTGGCTACACCTTC

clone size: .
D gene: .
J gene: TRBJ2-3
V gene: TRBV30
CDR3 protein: CAWEETGYLRTDTQYF
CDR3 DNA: TGTGCCTGGGAGGAAACAGGATACCTCCGCACAGATACGCAGTATTTT

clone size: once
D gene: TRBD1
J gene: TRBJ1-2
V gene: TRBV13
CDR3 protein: CASRFRGVDGYTF
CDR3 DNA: TGTGCCAGCAGATTCAGGGGGGTGGATGGCTACACCTTC

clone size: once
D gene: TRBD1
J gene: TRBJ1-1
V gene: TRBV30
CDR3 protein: CAWSGTAEAFF
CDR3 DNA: TGTGCCTGGAGCGGGACAGCAGAAGCTTTCTTT

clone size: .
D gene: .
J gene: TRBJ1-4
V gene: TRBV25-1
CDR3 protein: CASSEGAREKLFF
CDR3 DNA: TGTGCCAGCAGTGAGGGGGCGCGGGAAAAACTGTTTTTT

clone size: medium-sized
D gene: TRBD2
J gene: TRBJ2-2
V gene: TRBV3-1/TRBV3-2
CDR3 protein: CASLRRTSGPTGELFF
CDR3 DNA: TGTGCCAGCCTTCGGAGGACTAGCGGACCCACCGGGGAGCTGTTTTTT

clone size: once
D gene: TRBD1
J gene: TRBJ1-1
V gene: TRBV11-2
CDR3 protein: CASSLVRQGAAEAFF
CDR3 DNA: TGTGCCAGCAGCTTAGTAAGACAGGGGGCAGCTGAAGCTTTCTTT

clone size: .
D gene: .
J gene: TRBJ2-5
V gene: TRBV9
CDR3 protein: CASSVGGGETQYF
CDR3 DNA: TGTGCCAGCAGCGTGGGAGGGGGGGAGACCCAGTACTTC

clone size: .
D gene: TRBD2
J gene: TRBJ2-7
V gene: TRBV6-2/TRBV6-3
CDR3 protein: CASSLTSGVRGEQYF
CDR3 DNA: TGTGCCAGCAGTTTGACTAGCGGGGTCCGCGGCGAGCAGTACTTC

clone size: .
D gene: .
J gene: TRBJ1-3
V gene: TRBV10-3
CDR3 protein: CAIRGDTEGNTIYF
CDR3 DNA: TGTGCCATCAGGGGTGACACAGAAGGAAACACCATATATTTT

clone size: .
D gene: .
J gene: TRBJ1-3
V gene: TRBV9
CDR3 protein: CASSEGPGQSSGNTIYF
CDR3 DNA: TGTGCCAGCAGCGAAGGCCCCGGACAGAGCTCTGGAAACACCATATATTTT

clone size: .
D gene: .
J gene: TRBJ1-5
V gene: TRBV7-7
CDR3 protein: CASSLGRVGQPQHF
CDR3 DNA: TGTGCCAGCAGCTTAGGGAGGGTCGGTCAGCCCCAGCATTTT

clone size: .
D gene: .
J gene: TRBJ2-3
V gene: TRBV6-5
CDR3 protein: CASPRGGTSTDTQYF
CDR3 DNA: TGTGCCAGCCCGAGGGGGGGAACTAGCACAGATACGCAGTATTTT

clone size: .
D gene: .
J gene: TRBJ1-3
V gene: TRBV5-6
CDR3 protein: CASSLVASAGNTIYF
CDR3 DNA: TGTGCCAGCAGCTTGGTAGCGTCGGCTGGAAACACCATATATTTT

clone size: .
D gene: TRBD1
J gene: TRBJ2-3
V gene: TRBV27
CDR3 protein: CASSQTGTDTQYF
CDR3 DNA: TGTGCCAGCAGTCAGACAGGGACAGATACGCAGTATTTT

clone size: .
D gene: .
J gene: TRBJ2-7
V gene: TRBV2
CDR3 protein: CASRAGTAYEQYF
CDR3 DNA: TGTGCCAGCAGAGCCGGGACTGCCTACGAGCAGTACTTC

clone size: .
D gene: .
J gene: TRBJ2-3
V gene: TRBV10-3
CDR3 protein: CAISVSGQDTQYF
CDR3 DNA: TGTGCCATCAGTGTCTCGGGACAAGATACGCAGTATTTT

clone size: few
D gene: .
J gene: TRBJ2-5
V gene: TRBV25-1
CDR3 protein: CASSGSSETQYF
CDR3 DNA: TGTGCCAGCAGCGGGAGTTCAGAGACCCAGTACTTC

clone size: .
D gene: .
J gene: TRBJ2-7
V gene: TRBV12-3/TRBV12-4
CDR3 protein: CASSFPGTLEQYF
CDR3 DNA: TGTGCCAGCAGCTTCCCGGGGACTCTCGAGCAGTACTTC

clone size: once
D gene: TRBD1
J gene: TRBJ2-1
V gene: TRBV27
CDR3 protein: CASSPRTGETQFF
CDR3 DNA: TGTGCCAGCAGTCCTAGGACAGGGGAGACGCAGTTCTTC

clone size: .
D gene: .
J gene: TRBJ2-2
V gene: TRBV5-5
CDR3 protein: CASSGFRGGELFF
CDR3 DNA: TGTGCCAGCAGCGGGTTCCGAGGCGGGGAGCTGTTTTTT

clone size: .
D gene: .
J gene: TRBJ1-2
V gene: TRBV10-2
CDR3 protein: CASSESTDSHHYGYTF
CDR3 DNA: TGCGCCAGCAGTGAGTCGACAGATTCCCATCACTATGGCTACACCTTC

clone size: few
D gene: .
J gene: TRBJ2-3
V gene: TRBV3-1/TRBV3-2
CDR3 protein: CASSQAGVEDTQYF
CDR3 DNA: TGTGCCAGCAGCCAAGCAGGGGTGGAAGATACGCAGTATTTT

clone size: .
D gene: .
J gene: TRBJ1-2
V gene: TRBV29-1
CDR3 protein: CSVMKWGLSNYGYTF
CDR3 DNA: TGCAGCGTCATGAAGTGGGGGCTTTCTAACTATGGCTACACCTTC

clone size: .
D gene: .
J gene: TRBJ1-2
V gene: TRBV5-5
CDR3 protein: CASSLWVTDGYTF
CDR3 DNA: TGTGCCAGCAGCTTGTGGGTGACAGATGGCTACACCTTC

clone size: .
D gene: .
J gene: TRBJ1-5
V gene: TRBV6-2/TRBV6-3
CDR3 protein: CASSYSRGSNQPQHF
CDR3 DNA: TGTGCCAGCAGTTACAGCCGGGGAAGCAATCAGCCCCAGCATTTT

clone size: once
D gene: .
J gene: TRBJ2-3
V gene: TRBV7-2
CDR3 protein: CASSRDSTDTQYF
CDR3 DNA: TGTGCCAGCAGCCGGGATAGCACAGATACGCAGTATTTT

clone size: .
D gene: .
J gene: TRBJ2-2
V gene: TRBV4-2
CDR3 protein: CASSQDTSRSSRAGELFF
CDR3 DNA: TGTGCCAGCAGCCAAGATACCTCCCGATCGTCACGGGCCGGGGAGCTGTTTTTT

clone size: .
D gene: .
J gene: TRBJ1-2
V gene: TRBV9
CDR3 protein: CASSVSVAGYGYTF
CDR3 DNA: TGTGCCAGCAGCGTTAGTGTGGCGGGCTATGGCTACACCTTC

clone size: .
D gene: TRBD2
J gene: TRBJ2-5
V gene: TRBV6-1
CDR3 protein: CASSGGLAGTQETQYF
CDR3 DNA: TGTGCCAGCAGTGGTGGACTAGCGGGTACCCAAGAGACCCAGTACTTC

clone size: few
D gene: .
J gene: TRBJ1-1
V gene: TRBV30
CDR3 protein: CAWSALGGDTEAFF
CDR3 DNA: TGTGCCTGGAGTGCCCTCGGGGGGGACACTGAAGCTTTCTTT

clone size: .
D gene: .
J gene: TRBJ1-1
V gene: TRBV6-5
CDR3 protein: CASRLNTGNTEAFF
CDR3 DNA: TGTGCCAGCAGATTAAATACAGGGAACACTGAAGCTTTCTTT